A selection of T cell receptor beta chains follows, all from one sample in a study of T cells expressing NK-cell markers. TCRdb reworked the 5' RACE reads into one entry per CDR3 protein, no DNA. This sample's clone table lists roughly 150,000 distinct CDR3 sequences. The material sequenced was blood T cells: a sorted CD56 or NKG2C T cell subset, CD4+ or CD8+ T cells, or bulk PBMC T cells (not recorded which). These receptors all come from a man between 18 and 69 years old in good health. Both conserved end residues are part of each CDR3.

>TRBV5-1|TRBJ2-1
CASSSALALQRDEQFF
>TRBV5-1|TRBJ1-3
CASSWDNANTIYF
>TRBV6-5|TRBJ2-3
CASSYGLAGVDTQYF
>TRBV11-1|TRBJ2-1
CASSRGELAESGEQFF
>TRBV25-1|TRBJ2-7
CASSELAVNYEQYF
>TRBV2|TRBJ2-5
CASSEEGFPETQYF
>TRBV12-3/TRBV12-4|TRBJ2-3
CASSLFEGGSTDTQYF
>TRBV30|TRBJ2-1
CAWSGDTYNEQFF
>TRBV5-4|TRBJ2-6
CASSLAPLGVAGANVLTF
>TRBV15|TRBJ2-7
CATSRDLSPVPYEQYF
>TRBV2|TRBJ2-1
CASALRRDSWSYNEQFF
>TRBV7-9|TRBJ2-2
CASSSLPPNTGELFF
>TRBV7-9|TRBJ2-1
CAGPDRYNEQFF
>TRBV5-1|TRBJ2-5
CASTRGTSVGETQYF
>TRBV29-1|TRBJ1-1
CSASGGYTEAFF
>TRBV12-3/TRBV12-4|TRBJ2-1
CASSLEQGWNEQFF
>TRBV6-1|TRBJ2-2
CASSVRQGAYTGELFF
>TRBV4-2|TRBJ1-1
CASSQYIGQVLGTEAFF